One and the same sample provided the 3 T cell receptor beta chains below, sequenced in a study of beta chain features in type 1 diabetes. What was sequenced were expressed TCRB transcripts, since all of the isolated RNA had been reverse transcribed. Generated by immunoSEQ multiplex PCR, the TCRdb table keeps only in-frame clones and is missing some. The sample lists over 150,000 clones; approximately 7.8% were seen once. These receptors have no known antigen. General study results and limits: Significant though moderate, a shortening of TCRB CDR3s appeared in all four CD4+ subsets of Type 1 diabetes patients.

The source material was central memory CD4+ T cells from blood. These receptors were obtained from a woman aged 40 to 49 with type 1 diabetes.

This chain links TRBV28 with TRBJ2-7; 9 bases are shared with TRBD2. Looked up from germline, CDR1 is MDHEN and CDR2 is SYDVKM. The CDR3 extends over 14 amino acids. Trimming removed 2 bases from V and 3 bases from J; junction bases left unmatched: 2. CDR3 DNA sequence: TGTGCCAGCAGTTTAGCGGGGGGGCTCTACGAGCAGTACTTC. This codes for CASSLAGGLYEQYF.

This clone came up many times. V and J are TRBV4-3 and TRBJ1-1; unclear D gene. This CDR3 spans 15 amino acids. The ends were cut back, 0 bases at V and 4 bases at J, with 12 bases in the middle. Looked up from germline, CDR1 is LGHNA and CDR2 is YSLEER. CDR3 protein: CASSQEESRSTEAFF. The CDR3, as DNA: TGCGCCAGCAGCCAAGAGGAGTCTCGGAGCACTGAAGCTTTCTTT.

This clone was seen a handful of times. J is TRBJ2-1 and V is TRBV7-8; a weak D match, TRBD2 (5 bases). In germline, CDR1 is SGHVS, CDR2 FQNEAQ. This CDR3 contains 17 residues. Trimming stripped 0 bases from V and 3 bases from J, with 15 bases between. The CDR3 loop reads CASSLAGGLAGYNEQFF. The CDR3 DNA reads TGTGCCAGCAGCTTAGCGGGCGGGTTAGCAGGCTACAATGAGCAGTTCTTC.